This entry lists 22 T cell receptor beta chains sequenced from one sample in a study of T-cell memory formation after mild COVID-19. TCRdb recomputed calls from the 5' RACE reads with MiXCR, one row per CDR3 protein. The repertoire consists of fewer than 250,000 distinct CDR3 sequences, with under 12% occurring once and the leading ten covering approximately 2.8%. The specimen was PBMCs or a T cell subset sorted from them (not recorded which). The receptors stem from a man between 18 and 35 years old who had mild COVID-19 (a few samples of this study predate the infection). Cell type and time point are not known.

The chain carries TRBV20-1 and TRBJ2-3, with 10 bases aligning to TRBD2. The CDR3 consists of 12 residues. V gave up 5 bases and J gave up 6 bases; unmatched junction bases: 2. CDR1 is DFQATT and CDR2 is SNEGSKA in the germline V gene (reference sequence). The DNA of the CDR3 is TGCAGTGCTCCGGGACTAGCGGATACGCAGTATTTT. Its translation is CSAPGLADTQYF.

A few counts support this clonotype. The chain carries TRBV6-6 and TRBJ2-7; D tentatively fits TRBD1 or TRBD2 (5 bases each). CDR3 size: 13 residues. V lost 8 bases and J 3 bases, leaving 14 bases between the germline ends. Germline lookup yields CDR1 MNHNY and CDR2 SVGAGI (reference sequence). CDR3: CASRLGTGYEQYV. The CDR3 nucleotides are TGTGCCAGCCGACTGGGGACCGGCTACGAGCAGTACGTC.

This clonotype was detected a few times. The chain is built from TRBV7-2 and TRBJ2-3; 9 bases line up with TRBD2. The CDR3 contains 13 residues. V was clipped by 11 bases and J by 6 bases; unmatched bases: 9. Germline CDR1 reads SGHTA; CDR2 reads FQGNSA. The CDR3 bases are TGTGCCGGGCGGGGCGGGGGGGCGGATACGCAGTATTTT. The encoded protein is CAGRGGGADTQYF.

This clonotype was counted only a few times. This chain joins TRBV6-6 and TRBJ2-3; D gene unclear. Trimming removed 6 bases from V and 2 bases from J, with 15 bases in between. Germline V gene sequence: CDR1 MNHNY, CDR2 SVGAGI (reference sequence). The CDR3 is made up of 15 amino acids. CDR3 DNA: TGTGCCAGCAGAGCCTCACCGGTTAACACAGATACGCAGTATTTT. Translated: CASRASPVNTDTQYF.

The chain employs TRBV12-3 or TRBV12-4 and TRBJ1-2, with no clear D. V lost 6 bases to trimming and J lost 8 bases, with 19 bases between them. The CDR3 consists of 14 residues. The CDR3 sequence is CASSHGRVRRGYTF. The DNA for the CDR3 is TGTGCCAGCAGCCACGGGAGGGTCCGACGGGGCTACACCTTC.

The chain has TRBV6-2 or TRBV6-3 and TRBJ1-4; a possible D gene is TRBD1 (6 bases). The CDR3 extends over 13 amino acids. With 8 bases removed from V and 4 bases from J, the gap between germline ends came to 11 bases. The germline gives CDR1 MNHEY, CDR2 SVGEGT. CDR3 nucleotide sequence: TGTGCCAGCGGAGGACAGTATAATGAAAAACTGTTTTTT. It specifies CASGGQYNEKLFF.

This clonotype was observed a few times. V gene TRBV4-1 combines with J gene TRBJ2-1; TRBD2 is a possible D gene (7 bases). The CDR3 is 18 residues long. Trimming took off 0 bases at V and 4 bases at J, with 19 bases between the two ends. Germline V gives CDR1 MGHRA, CDR2 YSYEKL. CDR3 DNA: TGCGCCAGCAGCCAAGACCCCACGGAGGGGGGGCTTTACAATGAGCAGTTCTTC. Protein sequence: CASSQDPTEGGLYNEQFF.

This chain joins TRBV28 and TRBJ1-2; D unclear. From germline, CDR1 is MDHEN and CDR2 SYDVKM. V lost 6 bases and J 8 bases, leaving 19 bases between the germline ends. This CDR3 region has 14 residues. CDR3 in DNA: TGTGCCAGCAGCCCACCCCAAACCAGGCGGGGCTACACCTTC. The encoded protein is CASSPPQTRRGYTF.

This clonotype has a handful of counts. The rearrangement uses TRBV4-3 and TRBJ2-3, with a tentative D call TRBD2 (7 bases). The CDR3 has 16 amino acids. The germline gives CDR1 LGHNA, CDR2 YSLEER. V was cut by 0 bases and J by 4 bases, with 14 bases left in between. The CDR3 DNA reads as TGCGCCAGCAGCCAAGATCGTACAGGGAGGGCAGATACGCAGTATTTT. As protein: CASSQDRTGRADTQYF.

The V call is TRBV20-1, the J call TRBJ1-5; no reliable D call. Trimming left V 3 bases short and J 0 bases short, with 9 bases between. Germline V lookup: CDR1 DFQATT, CDR2 SNEGSKA (reference sequence). The length of the CDR3 is 14 residues. The chain's CDR3 is CSASSGVSNQPQHF. CDR3 sequence (DNA): TGCAGTGCTAGTTCTGGTGTTAGCAATCAGCCCCAGCATTTT.

The chain uses TRBV12-3 or TRBV12-4 and TRBJ2-1, with no clear D. V lost 1 base to trimming and J lost 6 bases, with 7 bases between them. The length of the CDR3 is 13 residues. CDR3 sequence: CASSLDGVNEQFF. The DNA of the CDR3 is TGTGCCAGCAGTTTAGATGGCGTCAATGAGCAGTTCTTC.

The genes are TRBV7-2 and TRBJ2-2, with 8 bases matching TRBD1. This CDR3 comprises 16 residues. The germline V gene encodes CDR1 SGHTA and CDR2 FQGNSA. With 5 bases clipped from V and 4 bases from J, the junction kept 9 bases outside the gene matches. Here the CDR3 reads CASSPNRGVVTGELFF. The DNA of the CDR3 is TGTGCCAGCAGCCCTAACAGGGGGGTGGTCACCGGGGAGCTGTTTTTT.

This clonotype was found a few times. The chain combines TRBV7-2 with TRBJ2-7; D gene uncertain. Deletions cut 4 bases from V and 9 bases from J, with 19 bases between. The CDR3 contains 14 residues. In germline, CDR1 is SGHTA, CDR2 FQGNSA. The CDR3: CASSSILGPRRQYF. DNA for the CDR3: TGTGCCAGCAGCTCAATCCTAGGCCCCCGGAGGCAGTACTTC.

This clonotype has just a few counts. The chain uses TRBV2 and TRBJ2-5; 7 bases align to TRBD2. The CDR3 is made up of 17 amino acids. Looked up from germline, CDR1 is SNHLY and CDR2 is FYNNEI. V lost 4 bases and J lost 7; bases outside the gene matches: 18. The CDR3 DNA sequence: TGTGCCAGCAGTGGAGTTCGTGCTAGCGGACCCAGTGGGACCCAGTACTTC. This codes for CASSGVRASGPSGTQYF. The full variable domain, rest sourced from reference TRBV2 and TRBJ2-5, is EPEVTQTPSHQVTQMGQEVILRCVPISNHLYFYWYRQILGQKVEFLVSFYNNEISEKSEIFDDQFSVERPDGSNFTLKIRSTKLEDSAMYFCASSGVRASGPSGTQYFGPGTRLLVL.

A remark on this clonotype: A much larger clone lies a single base off, so this may be a read error. This sequence joins TRBV7-2 and TRBJ2-5, with 9 bases fitting TRBD1. Germline V gene sequence: CDR1 SGHTA, CDR2 FQGNSA. This CDR3 spans 16 amino acids. The CDR3 nucleotides are TGTGCCAGCAGCAGAGGGACAGGGTATCAGGGTGAGACCCAGTGCTTC. Translating gives CASSRGTGYQGETQCF.

This clonotype came up a few times. The rearrangement links TRBV20-1 to TRBJ2-1; the match to TRBD2 covers 8 bases. With V trimmed by 3 bases and J by 0 bases, 7 bases remained unmatched. The CDR3 extends over 16 amino acids. The V gene's germline CDR1 is DFQATT and CDR2 SNEGSKA (reference sequence). Here the CDR3 DNA reads TGCAGTGCTAGGGAAGCGGGGGCCAGCTCCTACAATGAGCAGTTCTTC. It is translated as CSAREAGASSYNEQFF.

The gene calls are TRBV5-8 and TRBJ1-2; D gene uncertain. In germline, CDR1 is SGHTS, CDR2 YDEGEE. This CDR3 has 14 residues. V shed 4 bases and J shed 3 bases, with 13 bases lying between them. CDR3 residues: CASSLGGKHYGYTF. The DNA for the CDR3 is TGTGCCAGCAGCCTCGGAGGGAAGCACTATGGCTACACCTTC.

This clonotype came up a few times. This rearrangement joins TRBV28 to TRBJ1-2, with D unresolved. The V gene lost 2 bases and the J gene lost 8 bases, with 12 bases spanning the gap. This CDR3 is built from 13 residues. Per the germline V gene, CDR1 is MDHEN and CDR2 is SYDVKM. The CDR3 DNA reads as TGTGCCAGCAGTTTAGAGCCAGGATCGGGCTACACCTTC. It translates to CASSLEPGSGYTF.

This chain links TRBV27 with TRBJ2-6, with D possibly matching TRBD2 (6 bases). This CDR3 comprises 14 residues. V lost 7 bases to trimming and J lost 0 bases, with 7 bases between them. Germline assignment: CDR1 MNHEY and CDR2 SMNVEV (reference sequence). The CDR3 DNA reads as TGTGCCAGCAAGCGGGCCTCTGGGGCCAACGTCCTGACTTTC. Translating gives CASKRASGANVLTF.

This chain links TRBV20-1 with TRBJ1-1; 8 bases match TRBD1. Germline CDR1 reads DFQATT; CDR2 reads SNEGSKA (reference sequence). V gave up 5 bases and J gave up 1 base; unmatched junction bases: 6. The CDR3 consists of 14 residues. CDR3 bases: TGCAGTGCTTCGCGGACAGGGCGGAACACTGAAGCTTTCTTT. Amino acid sequence: CSASRTGRNTEAFF.

V gene TRBV6-2 or TRBV6-3 combines with J gene TRBJ1-5; TRBD1 aligns across 7 bases. The CDR3 sequence is 14 residues long. The ends lost 2 bases at V and 2 bases at J; junction bases unmatched: 0. Germline CDR1 and CDR2: MNHEY and SVGEGT. CDR3 coding DNA: TGTGCCAGCAGTTACGACAGGGGCAATCAGCCCCAGCATTTT. Amino acid sequence: CASSYDRGNQPQHF.

This clonotype showed up many times. The chain links TRBV5-1 to TRBJ2-1; D is perhaps TRBD1 or TRBD2 (5 bases each). This CDR3 comprises 14 residues. Trimming took 0 bases from V and 5 from J, leaving 9 bases between them. Germline V gene lookup returns CDR1 SGHRS and CDR2 YFSETQ. The DNA for the CDR3 is TGCGCCAGCAGCTTGGGGGACCTCCACAATGAGCAGTTCTTC. Translating it yields CASSLGDLHNEQFF. Complete variable domain (other parts from reference TRBV5-1 and TRBJ2-1): KAGVTQTPRYLIKTRGQQVTLSCSPISGHRSVSWYQQTPGQGLQFLFEYFSETQRNKGNFPGRFSGRQFSNSRSEMNVSTLELGDSALYLCASSLGDLHNEQFFGPGTRLTVL.